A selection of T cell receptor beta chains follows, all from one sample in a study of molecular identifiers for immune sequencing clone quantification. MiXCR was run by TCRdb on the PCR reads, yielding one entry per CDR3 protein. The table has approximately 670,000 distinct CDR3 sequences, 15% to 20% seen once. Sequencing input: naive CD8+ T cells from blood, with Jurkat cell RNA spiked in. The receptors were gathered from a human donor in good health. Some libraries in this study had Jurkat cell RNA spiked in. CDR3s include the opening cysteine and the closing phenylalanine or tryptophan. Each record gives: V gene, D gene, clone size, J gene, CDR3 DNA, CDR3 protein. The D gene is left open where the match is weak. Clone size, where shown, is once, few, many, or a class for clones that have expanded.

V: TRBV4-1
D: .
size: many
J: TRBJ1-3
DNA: TGCGCCAGCAGAGGGTCTGGAAACACCATATATTTT
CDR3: CASRGSGNTIYF

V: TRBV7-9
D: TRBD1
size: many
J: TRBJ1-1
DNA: TGTGCCAGCAGCTCTCCCCAGGCAGGGGGCTTGAACACTGAAGCTTTCTTT
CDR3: CASSSPQAGGLNTEAFF

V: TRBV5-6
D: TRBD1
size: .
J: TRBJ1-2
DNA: TGTGCCGGCAGCTTGGGACAGGGTAACTATGGCTACACCTTC
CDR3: CAGSLGQGNYGYTF

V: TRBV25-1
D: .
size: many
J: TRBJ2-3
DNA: TGTGCCAGCAGTGGGTACTTTAGCACAGATACGCAGTATTTT
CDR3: CASSGYFSTDTQYF

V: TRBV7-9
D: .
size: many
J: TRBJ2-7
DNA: TGTGCCAGCGAGCGGGACGAGCAGTACTTC
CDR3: CASERDEQYF

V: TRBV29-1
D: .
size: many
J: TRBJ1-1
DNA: TGCAGCGTTGGGACAATGAACACTGAAGCTTTCTTT
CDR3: CSVGTMNTEAFF

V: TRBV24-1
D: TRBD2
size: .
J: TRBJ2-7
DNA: TGTGCCACCAGTGAGTGGACTAGCGGGGCCCCGAGTTACAATGAGCAGTACTTC
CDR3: CATSEWTSGAPSYNEQYF

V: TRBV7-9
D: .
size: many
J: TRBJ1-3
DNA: TGTGCCAGCAGAACTCAGGGTGTGCAAAACACCATATATTTT
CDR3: CASRTQGVQNTIYF

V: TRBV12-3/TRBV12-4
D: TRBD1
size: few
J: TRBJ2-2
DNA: TGTGCCACCCGACAGGGCGCCGGGGAGCTGTTTTTT
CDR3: CATRQGAGELFF

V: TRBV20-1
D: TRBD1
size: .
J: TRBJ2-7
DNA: TGCAGTGCGAGGTGGCCGGGACAGGGCGACGAGCAGTACTTC
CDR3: CSARWPGQGDEQYF

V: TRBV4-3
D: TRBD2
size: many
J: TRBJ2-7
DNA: TGCGCCAGCAGTCTTTACCTCACTAGCGGGAGCGACGAGCAGTACTTC
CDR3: CASSLYLTSGSDEQYF

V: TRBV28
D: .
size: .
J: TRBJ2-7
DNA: TGTGCCAGCAGTTTCACCGGGAGCTCCTGCGAGCAGTACTTC
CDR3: CASSFTGSSCEQYF

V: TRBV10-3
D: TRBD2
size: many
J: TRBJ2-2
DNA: TGTGCCATCAGTGAAACTAGCGGGATTAACACCGGGGAGCTGTTTTTT
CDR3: CAISETSGINTGELFF

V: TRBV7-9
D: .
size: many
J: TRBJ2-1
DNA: TGTGCCAGCAGCCGTTCCGCCTACAATGAGCAGTTCTTC
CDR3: CASSRSAYNEQFF

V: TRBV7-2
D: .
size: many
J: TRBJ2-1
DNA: TGTGCCAGCAGCAATGCCGGAGATTTCTCCTACAATGAGCAGTTCTTC
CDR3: CASSNAGDFSYNEQFF

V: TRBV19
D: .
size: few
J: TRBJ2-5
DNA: TGTGCCAGCAGGGGATACGAGACCCAGTACTTC
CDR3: CASRGYETQYF

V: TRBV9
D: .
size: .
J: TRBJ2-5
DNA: TGTGCCAGCAGCGTAGAGGCCGGGACTGGGCAGACCCAGTACTTC
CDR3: CASSVEAGTGQTQYF

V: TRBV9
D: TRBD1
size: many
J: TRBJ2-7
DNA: TGTGCCAGCAGCGTCGGGACAGTACTTGAGGACGAGCAGTACTTC
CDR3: CASSVGTVLEDEQYF

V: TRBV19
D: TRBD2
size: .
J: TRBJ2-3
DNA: TGTGCCAGTAGTATTCCCCCCGCTAGCGGGGGTTCAGGTACGCAGTATTTT
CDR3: CASSIPPASGGSGTQYF

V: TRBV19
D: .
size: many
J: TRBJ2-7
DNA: TGTGCCAGTACCCCGGGCCCCACGTACGAGCAGTACTTC
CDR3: CASTPGPTYEQYF

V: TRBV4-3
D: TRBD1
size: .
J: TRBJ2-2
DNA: TGCGCCAGCAGCCAATACAGGGGATCCGGGGAGCTGTTTTTT
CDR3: CASSQYRGSGELFF

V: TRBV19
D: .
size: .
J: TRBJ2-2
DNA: TGTGCCAGTAGGAGAGGTTCGAACACCGGGGGGCTGTTTTTT
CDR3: CASRRGSNTGGLFF

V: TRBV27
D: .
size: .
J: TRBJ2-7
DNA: TGTGCCAGCAGGTCCAGGCAGGGAGGAATCGAGCAGTACTTC
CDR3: CASRSRQGGIEQYF

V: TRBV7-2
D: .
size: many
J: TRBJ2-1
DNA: TGTGCCAGCACCGATCCCCAGAATGAGCAGTTCTTC
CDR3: CASTDPQNEQFF

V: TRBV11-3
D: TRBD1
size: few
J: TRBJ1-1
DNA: TGTGCCAGCCGCTGGGGACAGTCAAAGGCAGAGACTGAAGCTTTCTTT
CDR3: CASRWGQSKAETEAFF

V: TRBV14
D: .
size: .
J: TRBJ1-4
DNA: TGTGCCAGCAGCCAAGGGACGGGAACTAATGAAAAACTGTTTTTT
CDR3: CASSQGTGTNEKLFF

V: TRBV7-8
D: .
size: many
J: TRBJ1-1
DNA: TGTGCCAGCAGCCCCGTAGACACTGAAGCTTTCTTT
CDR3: CASSPVDTEAFF

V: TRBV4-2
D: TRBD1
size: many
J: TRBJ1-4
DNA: TGTGCCAGCAGCCAAGATATACAGACAGGGCCTAATGAAAAACTGTTTTTT
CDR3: CASSQDIQTGPNEKLFF

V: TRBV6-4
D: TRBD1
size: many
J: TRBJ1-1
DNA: TGTGCCCGGACAGGGGTATGGGCTTTCTTT
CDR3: CARTGVWAFF

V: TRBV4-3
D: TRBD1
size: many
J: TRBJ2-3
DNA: TGCGCCAGCAGCCAAGGACAGGGGGTAGATACGCAGTATTTT
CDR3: CASSQGQGVDTQYF

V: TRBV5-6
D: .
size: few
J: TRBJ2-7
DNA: TGTGCCAGCAGCTTCGCGGAGGAGCAGTACTTC
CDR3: CASSFAEEQYF

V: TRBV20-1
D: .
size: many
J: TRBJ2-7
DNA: TGCAGTGCTAGAGTCAGGCCTCTACGGGAGCAGTACTTC
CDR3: CSARVRPLREQYF

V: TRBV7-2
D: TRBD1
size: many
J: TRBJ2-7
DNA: TGTGCCAGCAGCTCCCAGACAGGGCCTGGCCAGTACTTC
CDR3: CASSSQTGPGQYF

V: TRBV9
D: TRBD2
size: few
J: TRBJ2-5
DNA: TGTGCCAGCAGCGTAGGGGGTAGCGGGGGTCAGACCCAGTACTTC
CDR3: CASSVGGSGGQTQYF

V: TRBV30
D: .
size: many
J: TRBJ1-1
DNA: TGTGCCTGGACATATGGACACTTGAACACTGAAGCTTTCTTT
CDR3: CAWTYGHLNTEAFF

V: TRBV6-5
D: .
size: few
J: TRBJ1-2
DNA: TGTGCCAGCCACGAATGGGGCTATGGCTACACCTTC
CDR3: CASHEWGYGYTF

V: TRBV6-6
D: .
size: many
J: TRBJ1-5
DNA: TGTGCCAGCAGGAACCGGGACAGCAATCAGCCCCAGCATTTT
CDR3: CASRNRDSNQPQHF

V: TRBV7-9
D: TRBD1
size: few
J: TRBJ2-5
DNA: TGTGCCAGCAGCATAACTCCCGGGACAGCTCAAGAGACCCAGTACTTC
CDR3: CASSITPGTAQETQYF

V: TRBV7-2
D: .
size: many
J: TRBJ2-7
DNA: TGTGCCAGCAGCTTAGTGAAGTTGAGGGAGCAGTACTTC
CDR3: CASSLVKLREQYF

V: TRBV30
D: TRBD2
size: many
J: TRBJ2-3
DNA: TGTGCCTGGGATACTAGCGGGGGGGCCGGAGATACGCAGTATTTT
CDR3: CAWDTSGGAGDTQYF

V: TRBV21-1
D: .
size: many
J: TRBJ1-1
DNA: TGTGCCAGCAGCAAAGGGACAGGGGTGAACACTGAAGCTTTCTTT
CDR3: CASSKGTGVNTEAFF

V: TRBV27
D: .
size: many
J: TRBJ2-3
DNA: TGTGCCAGCAGTTTATTGGCTATAGGCTCGGGGACTTTCACAGATACGCAGTATTTT
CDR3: CASSLLAIGSGTFTDTQYF

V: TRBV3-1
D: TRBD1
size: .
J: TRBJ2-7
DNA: TGTGCCAGCAGCCAAGAGATCGGACAGGCCCGCTACGAGCAGTGCTTC
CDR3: CASSQEIGQARYEQCF

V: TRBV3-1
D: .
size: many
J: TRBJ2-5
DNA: TGTGCCAGCAGCCATGTCCTAGGGCCGCGAGTATCCCAGTACTTC
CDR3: CASSHVLGPRVSQYF

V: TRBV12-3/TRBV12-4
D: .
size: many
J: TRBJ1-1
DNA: TGTGCCAGCAGTTTCCCGAATATGAACACTGAAGCTTTCTTT
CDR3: CASSFPNMNTEAFF

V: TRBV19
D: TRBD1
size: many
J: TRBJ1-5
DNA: TGTGCCAGTAGTATAGGGACAGGGGGCACGGGTCAGCCCCAGCATTTT
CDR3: CASSIGTGGTGQPQHF

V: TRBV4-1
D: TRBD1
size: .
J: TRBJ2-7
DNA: TGCGCCAGCAGCCAAGCCCCGGAGACAGGGTATGGTTCCTACGAGCAGTACTTC
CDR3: CASSQAPETGYGSYEQYF

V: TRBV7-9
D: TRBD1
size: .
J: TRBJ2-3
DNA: TGTGCCAGCAGCTTAGGGCCCGGGACAGGGTTTGGAGACACGCAGTATTTT
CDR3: CASSLGPGTGFGDTQYF

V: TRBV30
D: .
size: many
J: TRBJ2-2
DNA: TGTGCCTGGCGTCCTGAACAGGACGCCGGGGAGCTGTTTTTT
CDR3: CAWRPEQDAGELFF